The clone carrying this T cell receptor (beta chain) was picked up a small number of times. Its target is unknown. The CDR3 has 15 amino acids. Per germline, CDR1 DFQATT and CDR2 SNEGSKA (reference sequence). V was shortened by 0 bases and J by 1 base, with 12 bases between the two germline ends. This record comes from a study of T cells after yellow fever vaccination. Study outcomes and limitations: Highly abundant clonotypes carried over from the bulk population could end up in FACS-sorted repertoires as contaminants. Faster peaking, at day 5 versus 15, marked a secondary response that was weaker.

As TCR cDNA was made by 5'RACE template switching, a universal primer site and UMIs were added. In TCRdb, the 5' RACE reads were re-called with MiXCR into one record per CDR3 protein. The repertoire includes about 580,000 distinct CDR3 sequences, around 17% of them detected once, and 15% to 20% sits in the top ten. This rearrangement joins TRBV20-1 to TRBJ1-1; weak D call: TRBD1 (5 bases). The sample consisted of PBMCs, taken about 5 days after the first yellow fever vaccination. The sequence was obtained from a man aged 18 to 30 who received the YFV17D yellow fever vaccine. CDR3 in amino acids: CSARDTAGSNTEAFF. CDR3 nucleotides: TGCAGTGCTAGAGATACGGCAGGGTCGAACACTGAAGCTTTCTTT.